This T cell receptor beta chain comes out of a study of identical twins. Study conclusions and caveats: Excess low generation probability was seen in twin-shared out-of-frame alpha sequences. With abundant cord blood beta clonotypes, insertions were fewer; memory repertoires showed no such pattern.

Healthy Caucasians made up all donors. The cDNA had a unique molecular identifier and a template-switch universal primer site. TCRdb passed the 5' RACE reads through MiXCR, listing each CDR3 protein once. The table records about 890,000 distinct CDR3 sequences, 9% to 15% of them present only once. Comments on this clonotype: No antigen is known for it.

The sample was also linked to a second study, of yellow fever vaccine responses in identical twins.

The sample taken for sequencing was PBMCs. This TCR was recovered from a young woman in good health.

This CDR3 is CASSQTRDRATQPYGYTF. The DNA of the CDR3 is TGCGCCAGCAGCCAAACCCGGGACAGGGCCACCCAACCCTATGGCTACACCTTC. The chain couples TRBV4-1 to TRBJ1-2; 9 bases match TRBD1. CDR1 is MGHRA, CDR2 YSYEKL, per germline. The CDR3 has 18 amino acids. The V segment lost 2 bases and the J segment 4 bases; nucleotides outside the gene matches: 14.